This T cell receptor (beta chain) was found in a study of human T cells and chemical hapten exposure. Individual cDNA molecules had unique molecular identifiers attached to them by the library. TCRdb redid the calling of the RACE reads with MiXCR, one entry per CDR3 protein. Of some 42,000 distinct CDR3 sequences detected, around 10% appear once; the ten largest clones hold 15%. Only a few counts were recorded for this clonotype. Documented time point: patch test 2, 6 weeks after DPC sensitization. Treatment given: therapeutic diphenylcyclopropenone sensitization with weekly scalp DPC. Trimming pared 5 bases from V and 0 bases from J, leaving 19 bases between. The CDR3 consists of 18 residues.

The J gene is TRBJ2-2, the V gene TRBV12-3 or TRBV12-4; D might be TRBD1 (6 bases). The material sequenced was whole blood, taken in connection with sensitization to the hapten diphenylcyclopropenone (DPC). The sequence was collected from a woman aged 35 to 49 with alopecia areata. Some clones in this sample may be carry-over from other donors' samples. This CDR3 is CASSPGHGRGTNTGELFF. The CDR3 nucleotides read TGTGCCAGCAGTCCGGGACACGGGCGAGGGACGAACACCGGGGAGCTGTTTTTT.